This T cell receptor (beta chain) stems from a study of chemoradiotherapy in HPV16-positive cancers. Points from the study as a whole: Better recurrence-free survival went with HPV-responsive T-cell expansion in HPV16-positive patients.

Profiling relied on immunoSEQ multiplex PCR, and the TCRdb table lists in-frame clones only, not all of them. The table lists roughly 19,000 clones, roughly 86% of them singletons. This clone appeared once. No antigen is known for it. The sequencing here drew on blood, taken from a patient who underwent chemoradiotherapy. This receptor was obtained from a human donor with HPV-associated anogenital cancer.

The CDR3 loop reads CASSLNSGETQYF. In DNA, the CDR3 is TGTGCCAGCAGCTTAAATTCGGGAGAGACCCAGTACTTC. The chain uses TRBV7-3 and TRBJ2-5; no reliable D call. The length of the CDR3 is 13 residues. V lost 1 base, J lost 4 bases, and 7 bases lay in between. The germline V gene has CDR1 SGHTA and CDR2 FQGTGA.